The rows below give T cell receptor beta chains drawn from one sample of a study of beta chain features in type 1 diabetes. Sequencing was performed with immunoSEQ multiplex PCR; in TCRdb, only in-frame clones are kept and a portion is missing. Among 900,000 or so clones listed, roughly 15% were seen once. Input material: naive CD4+ T cells from blood. The receptors originated from a woman in her late teens or twenties in good health. Both conserved end residues are part of each CDR3. The order of the fields is V gene, CDR3 protein.

>TRBV18
CASSPMSGRGNEQFF
>TRBV28
CASIGGLPGEQFF
>TRBV4-3
CASSQQGSTEAFF
>TRBV4-2
CASSQAQPVRANEQFF
>TRBV6-1
CASSARDGGSYEQYF
>TRBV6-5
CASSRDREYYNEQFF
>TRBV5-6
CASSLLLKGEQFF
>TRBV5-1
CASSLAAGLADFNYEQYF
>TRBV5-6
CASSYLDRAYEQYF
>TRBV9
CASSLGEPGTTGEQFF
>TRBV28
CASSHTYLTGELFF
>TRBV6-5
CASSWSGTGGRGYTF
>TRBV4-3
CASSQETPTKGYYGYTF
>TRBV9
CASSVELARGTDTQYF
>TRBV7-8
CASNPRTDSYEQYF
>TRBV7-3
CASSHTGVGIETQYF
>TRBV25-1
CASSEGPPGASRNTQYF